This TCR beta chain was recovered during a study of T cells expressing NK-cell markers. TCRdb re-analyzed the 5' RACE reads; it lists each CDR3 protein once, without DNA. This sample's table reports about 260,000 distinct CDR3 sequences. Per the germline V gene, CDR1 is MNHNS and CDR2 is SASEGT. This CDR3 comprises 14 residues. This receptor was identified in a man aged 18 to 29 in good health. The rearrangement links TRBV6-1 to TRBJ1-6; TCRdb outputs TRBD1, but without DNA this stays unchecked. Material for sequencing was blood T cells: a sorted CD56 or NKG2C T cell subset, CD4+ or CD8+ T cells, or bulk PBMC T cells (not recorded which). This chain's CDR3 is CASSPDRVRSPLHF.